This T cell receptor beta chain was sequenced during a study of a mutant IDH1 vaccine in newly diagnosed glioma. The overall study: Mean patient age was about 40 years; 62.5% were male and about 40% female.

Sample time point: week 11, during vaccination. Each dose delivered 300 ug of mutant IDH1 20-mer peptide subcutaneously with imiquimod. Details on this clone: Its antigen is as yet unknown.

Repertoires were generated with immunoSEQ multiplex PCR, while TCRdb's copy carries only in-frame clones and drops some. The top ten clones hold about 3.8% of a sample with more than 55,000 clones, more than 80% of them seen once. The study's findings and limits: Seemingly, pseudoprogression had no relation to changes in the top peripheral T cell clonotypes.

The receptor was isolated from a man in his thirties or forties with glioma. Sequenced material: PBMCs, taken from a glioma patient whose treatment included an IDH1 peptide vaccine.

The CDR3 sequence: CASSEKGYQPQHF. The CDR3, as DNA: TGTGCCAGCAGTGAGAAGGGGTATCAGCCCCAGCATTTT. This chain joins TRBV6-1 and TRBJ1-5, with D possibly matching TRBD1 (5 bases). Trimming took 3 bases from V and 5 from J, leaving 8 bases between them. This CDR3 has 13 residues. Germline V gene lookup returns CDR1 MNHNS and CDR2 SASEGT.